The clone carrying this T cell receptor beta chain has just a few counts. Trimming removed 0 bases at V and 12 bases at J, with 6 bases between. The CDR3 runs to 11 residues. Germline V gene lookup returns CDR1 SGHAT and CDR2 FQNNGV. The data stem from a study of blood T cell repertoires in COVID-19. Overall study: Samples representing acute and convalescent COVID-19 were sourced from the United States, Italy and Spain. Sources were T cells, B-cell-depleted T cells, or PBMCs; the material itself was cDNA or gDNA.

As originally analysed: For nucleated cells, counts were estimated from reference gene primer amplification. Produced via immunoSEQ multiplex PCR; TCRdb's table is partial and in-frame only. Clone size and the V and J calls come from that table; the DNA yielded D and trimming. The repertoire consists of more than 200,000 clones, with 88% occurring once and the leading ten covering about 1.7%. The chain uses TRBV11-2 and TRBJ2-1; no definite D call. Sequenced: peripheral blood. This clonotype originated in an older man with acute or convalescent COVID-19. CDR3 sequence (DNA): TGTGCCAGCAGCTTAGACTCGGGGCAGTTCTTC. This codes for CASSLDSGQFF.